One and the same sample provided the 30 T cell receptor beta chains below, sequenced in a study of cytomegalovirus exposure and HLA in healthy donors. A multiplex PCR was run with 60 Vbeta primers and 13 Jbeta primers. Sequenced by immunoSEQ multiplex PCR; TCRdb stores in-frame clones only, minus some. This table has about 110,000 clones, around 73% appearing once. Sequenced input: PBMCs. The receptors here all came from a man between 25 and 39 years old in good health and CMV-seronegative.

This clone was recorded at least ten times. The chain links TRBV5-6 to TRBJ2-7, with TRBD1 matching 10 bases. This CDR3 region has 15 residues. Germline trimming cut 3 bases from V and 1 base from J; bases unmatched to any gene: 4. CDR1 is SGHDT, CDR2 YYEEEE, per germline. The CDR3 here is CASSWDRGRSYEQYF. The CDR3, as DNA: TGTGCCAGCAGCTGGGACAGGGGTCGGTCCTACGAGCAGTACTTC. Full variable domain (outside the CDR3, taken from reference TRBV5-6 and TRBJ2-7): DAGVTQSPTHLIKTRGQQVTLRCSPKSGHDTVSWYQQALGQGPQFIFQYYEEEERQRGNFPDRFSGHQFPNYSSELNVNALLLGDSALYLCASSWDRGRSYEQYFGPGTRLTVT.

The chain employs TRBV9 and TRBJ2-2; D possibly corresponds to TRBD1 (6 bases). CDR1 is SGDLS, CDR2 YYNGEE, per germline. The CDR3 is made up of 14 amino acids. V shed 7 bases and J shed 5 bases, with 15 bases lying between them. CDR3 DNA: TGTGCCAGCGGCGCCTCCGGGACAACCGGGGAGCTGTTTTTT. Translating it yields CASGASGTTGELFF.

The chain employs TRBV6-5 and TRBJ1-2; D is uncertain. Germline-derived CDR1 and CDR2 are MNHEY and SVGAGI. The CDR3 sequence is 12 residues long. Trimming left V 7 bases short and J 7 bases short, with 13 bases between. The chain's CDR3 is CASTEGSGGYTF. The CDR3 region has the DNA TGTGCCAGCACGGAGGGCTCCGGTGGCTACACCTTC.

The chain combines TRBV10-2 with TRBJ2-5; TRBD1 aligns across 7 bases. The CDR3 is 15 amino acids. Losses at the gene ends were 6 bases for V and 4 bases for J; bases not matched to a gene: 11. The germline gives CDR1 WSHSY, CDR2 SAAADI. The DNA for the CDR3 is TGCGCCAGCAGACAAGGGGGCGGCTTTCCAGAGACCCAGTACTTC. Translation gives CASRQGGGFPETQYF.

This clone was detected only once. The CDR3 DNA reads as TGTGCCAGCAAGGCTAGCGGGGGCCTTTACAATGAGCAGTTCTTC. Amino acid sequence: CASKASGGLYNEQFF. The chain links TRBV6-5 to TRBJ2-1, with TRBD2 matching 10 bases. The V segment lost 7 bases and the J segment 4 bases; nucleotides outside the gene matches: 7. The CDR3 consists of 15 residues. CDR1 is MNHEY, CDR2 SVGAGI, per germline.

The chain links TRBV27 to TRBJ2-2; 14 bases are a match to TRBD2. Germline V gene data show CDR1 as MNHEY and CDR2 as SMNVEV (reference sequence). This CDR3 comprises 20 residues. With V trimmed by 2 bases and J by 7 bases, 15 bases remained unmatched. CDR3 in DNA: TGTGCCAGCAGTTTAAGGGCATCTGGGACTAGCGGGGGATCTATCGGGGAGCTGTTTTTT. Translation gives CASSLRASGTSGGSIGELFF.

The chain joins TRBV2 to TRBJ2-3, with TRBD2 matching over 7 bases. V shed 3 bases, J shed 2 bases, and the junction held 8 bases outside the gene matches. The germline CDR1 and CDR2 sequences are SNHLY and FYNNEI. The CDR3 sequence is 16 residues long. The CDR3: CASSESGLPTTDTQYF. Here the CDR3 DNA reads TGTGCCAGCAGTGAGTCGGGACTACCAACCACAGATACGCAGTATTTT.

The chain combines TRBV7-3 with TRBJ2-3; D remains ambiguous. Trimming removed 5 bases at V and 6 bases at J, with 18 bases between. Germline V gene data show CDR1 as SGHTA and CDR2 as FQGTGA. The CDR3 length is 15 residues. CDR3 sequence: CASSPNAAASDTQYF. CDR3 nucleotide sequence: TGTGCCAGCAGCCCCAACGCGGCGGCTTCCGATACGCAGTATTTT.

This chain uses TRBV9 with TRBJ1-6; weak D call: TRBD1 (5 bases). CDR3 length equals 15 residues. Between the trimmed V and J ends, which lost 0 bases and 4 bases, there was a span of 8 bases. CDR1 and CDR2 (germline): SGDLS, YYNGEE. As DNA, the CDR3 is TGTGCCAGCAGCGTAGGGGGGGGATATAATTCACCCCTCCACTTT. The encoded protein is CASSVGGGYNSPLHF.

The J gene is TRBJ2-2, the V gene TRBV4-1, with TRBD2 as a possible D gene (6 bases). Trimming cost V 4 bases and J 4 bases, with 19 bases left between them. CDR3 length equals 17 residues. In germline, CDR1 is MGHRA, CDR2 YSYEKL. The CDR3 here is CASSPLGTRSGTGELFF. The CDR3 DNA sequence: TGCGCCAGCAGCCCGTTAGGGACTCGGTCGGGCACCGGGGAGCTGTTTTTT.

This chain connects TRBV19 to TRBJ2-7, with 13 bases matching TRBD2. Trimming took 6 bases from V and 0 from J; bases not matched to a gene: 2. Germline V gives CDR1 LNHDA, CDR2 SQIVND (reference sequence). This CDR3 is built from 15 residues. CDR3 sequence reads: CASRRLAGGSYEQYF. The CDR3 nucleotides read TGTGCCAGTAGAAGACTAGCGGGAGGCTCCTACGAGCAGTACTTC.

The CDR3 reads CASSGQGTGELFF. The CDR3 DNA follows: TGTGCCAGCAGCGGACAGGGGACCGGGGAGCTGTTTTTT. The V gene is TRBV11-1, the J gene TRBJ2-2; 9 bases are a match to TRBD1. There are 13 residues in the CDR3. V lost 5 bases to trimming and J lost 5 bases; unmatched junction nucleotides: 0. The germline V gene has CDR1 SGHAT and CDR2 FQDESV (reference sequence).

This clone was seen only a few times. V usage is TRBV7-8 and J usage is TRBJ2-7; 15 bases map to TRBD2. The germline CDR1 and CDR2 sequences are SGHVS and FQNEAQ. V trimming: 5 bases; J trimming: 5 bases; junction bases outside the gene matches: 16. CDR3 length: 19 amino acids. The CDR3 DNA reads as TGTGCCAGCAGCCTTAGCTTTACCGGGACTAGCGGGAGGCGGCACGAGCAGTACTTC. Its translation: CASSLSFTGTSGRRHEQYF.

CDR3 in amino acids: CASTVTANYGYTF. The CDR3 DNA sequence: TGTGCCAGCACGGTAACAGCTAACTATGGCTACACCTTC. The chain links TRBV28 to TRBJ1-2; D not resolved. There are 13 residues in the CDR3. Trimming took 7 bases from V and 0 from J, leaving 9 bases between them. Germline CDR1 reads MDHEN; CDR2 reads SYDVKM.

CDR3 DNA: TGTGCCAGCAGTAACCGGGGGGCAGATACGCAGTATTTT. Amino acids: CASSNRGADTQYF. V is TRBV6-5 and J is TRBJ2-3; 7 nucleotides agree with TRBD2. V was clipped by 5 bases and J by 4 bases; unmatched bases: 3. The CDR3 is 13 amino acids. Germline V gene sequence: CDR1 MNHEY, CDR2 SVGAGI.

The genes are TRBV9 and TRBJ1-5; possible D gene TRBD1, 5 bases. CDR3 length equals 15 residues. Trimming cost V 0 bases and J 4 bases, with 11 bases left between them. In germline, CDR1 is SGDLS, CDR2 YYNGEE. CDR3 amino acids: CASSVGPSGNQPQHF. In nucleotides, the CDR3 is TGTGCCAGCAGCGTAGGCCCCTCAGGGAATCAGCCCCAGCATTTT.

The chain couples TRBV11-1 to TRBJ2-7, with D perhaps matching TRBD1 (5 bases). CDR1 is SGHAT and CDR2 is FQDESV in the germline V gene (reference sequence). This CDR3 contains 12 residues. Trimming removed 1 base from V and 6 bases from J, with 7 bases in between. CDR3 sequence (DNA): TGTGCCAGCAGCTTAGGCAGGGCCGAGCAGTACTTC. Amino acids: CASSLGRAEQYF.

Comment on this clone: The same CDR3 also results from other DNA sequences found in this sample. This sequence joins TRBV19 and TRBJ2-3; D is uncertain. This CDR3 comprises 13 residues. V was pared by 3 bases and J by 1 base, with 5 bases between. CDR1 and CDR2 from the germline V gene are LNHDA and SQIVND (reference sequence). This CDR3 is CASSITGTDTQYF. The CDR3 nucleotides are TGTGCCAGTAGTATTACAGGCACAGATACGCAGTATTTT.

This sequence joins TRBV5-1 and TRBJ2-3; the D gene is possibly TRBD2 (5 bases). Trimming removed 2 bases at V and 3 bases at J, with 10 bases between. This CDR3 comprises 14 residues. Germline lookup yields CDR1 SGHRS and CDR2 YFSETQ. CDR3 sequence (DNA): TGCGCCAGCAGCTTAGAGGGCAGGACAGATACGCAGTATTTT. It specifies CASSLEGRTDTQYF.

The CDR3 DNA is TGTGCCAGCAGGCGAAGCTACAATGAGCAGTTCTTC. Amino acid sequence: CASRRSYNEQFF. The rearrangement joins TRBV6-5 to TRBJ2-1; no reliable D call. V gave up 6 bases and J gave up 3 bases, with 6 bases separating them. The CDR3 has 12 amino acids. Germline V CDR1 and CDR2: MNHEY, SVGAGI.

The chain recombines TRBV29-1 with TRBJ2-5, with no clear D. CDR1 and CDR2 (germline): SQVTM, ANQGSEA. Trimming stripped 4 bases from V and 2 bases from J, with 5 bases between. There are 11 residues in the CDR3. The CDR3 loop is CSVGTQETQYF. The CDR3 nucleotides are TGCAGCGTTGGCACTCAAGAGACCCAGTACTTC.

In this sample, this clone turned up a few times. The chain has TRBV7-9 and TRBJ1-3; TRBD1 matches 8 bases. V was clipped by 5 bases and J by 4 bases; unmatched bases: 4. This CDR3 is 14 amino acids long. Germline values: CDR1 SEHNR, CDR2 FQNEAQ (reference sequence). DNA for the CDR3: TGTGCCAGCAGCCCCAGGGGGCACGGAAACACCATATATTTT. It codes for CASSPRGHGNTIYF.

This chain links TRBV19 with TRBJ1-3; possible D gene TRBD1, 5 bases. The V gene lost 7 bases and the J gene lost 4 bases, with 14 bases spanning the gap. The CDR3 totals 14 residues. CDR1 is LNHDA, CDR2 SQIVND, per germline (reference sequence). This CDR3 reads CASTTPGIGNTIYF. The CDR3 DNA reads TGTGCCAGTACCACTCCAGGGATCGGAAACACCATATATTTT.

DNA of the CDR3: TGTGCCAGCAGCCGACCAAGCGGGAGGGCTTCTGAGCAGTTCTTC. Translated, it gives CASSRPSGRASEQFF. The gene calls are TRBV7-2 and TRBJ2-1, with TRBD2 matching over 10 bases. The germline V gene encodes CDR1 SGHTA and CDR2 FQGNSA. Trimming cost V 5 bases and J 9 bases; bases outside gene matches: 10. This CDR3 contains 15 residues.

The V and J genes are TRBV6-5 and TRBJ2-5; TRBD1 aligns across 7 bases. Germline CDR1 MNHEY, CDR2 SVGAGI. V gave up 6 bases and J gave up 4 bases; unmatched junction bases: 11. The CDR3 runs 15 residues. The CDR3 DNA sequence: TGTGCCAGCAGAAACAAGGGGGCGCGAGGAGAGACCCAGTACTTC. Protein: CASRNKGARGETQYF.

The chain joins TRBV9 to TRBJ2-5; perhaps TRBD2 as D (5 bases). The assigned J gene may be wrong: the sequence end matches TRBJ2-7 better. The germline V gene encodes CDR1 SGDLS and CDR2 YYNGEE. The CDR3 is 14 residues long. CDR3 DNA: TGTGCCAGCAGCGTAGGGGGAGTCGGCTACGAGCAGTACTTC. Its translation is CASSVGGVGYEQYF.

The chain uses TRBV15 and TRBJ2-1; 10 bases are shared with TRBD2. In germline, CDR1 is LNHNV, CDR2 YYDKDF (reference sequence). This CDR3 is 16 amino acids long. Unmatched junction bases numbered 6, after V lost 4 bases and J lost 3 bases. The CDR3 region is CATSTVRLAGYNEQFF. The CDR3 DNA reads as TGTGCCACCAGCACCGTTCGACTAGCGGGCTACAATGAGCAGTTCTTC.

The rearrangement uses TRBV18 and TRBJ2-2; 9 positions agree with TRBD1. Unmatched junction bases numbered 8, after V lost 2 bases and J lost 7 bases. This CDR3 has 16 amino acids. Germline V gene data show CDR1 as KGHSH and CDR2 as LQKENI. The CDR3 DNA reads TGTGCCAGCTCACCATTCGGGACAGGGTCCGGCGGGGAGCTGTTTTTT. Amino acids: CASSPFGTGSGGELFF. Based on the CDR3 plus reference TRBV18 and TRBJ2-2, the full variable domain is NAGVMQNPRHLVRRRGQEARLRCSPMKGHSHVYWYRQLPEEGLKFMVYLQKENIIDESGMPKERFSAEFPKEGPSILRIQQVVRGDSAAYFCASSPFGTGSGGELFFGEGSRLTVL.

V usage is TRBV7-3 and J usage is TRBJ2-3; tentatively, D is TRBD1 (6 bases). The CDR3 consists of 15 residues. The germline gives CDR1 SGHTA, CDR2 FQGTGA. V was cut by 1 base and J by 1 base, with 9 bases left in between. CDR3 sequence (DNA): TGTGCCAGCAGCTTAAGCCCAGGGGGCACAGATACGCAGTATTTT. Translation gives CASSLSPGGTDTQYF.

The chain is built from TRBV2 and TRBJ2-7; D is possibly TRBD1 (6 bases). This CDR3 has 12 residues. The germline CDR1 and CDR2 sequences are SNHLY and FYNNEI. Trimming took off 7 bases at V and 2 bases at J, with 9 bases between the two ends. The CDR3 spells CASTRTAYEQYF. The DNA for the CDR3 is TGTGCCAGCACTCGGACAGCCTACGAGCAGTACTTC.